This T cell receptor (beta chain) was recorded in a study of blood T cell repertoires in COVID-19. In terms of age and location, participants ranged from roughly 18 to 95 years and lived in approximately 26 US areas. Categorization into cohorts depended on clinical history that participants reported. CDR1 is SGHNT and CDR2 is YYREEE in the germline V gene (reference sequence). The CDR3 consists of 15 residues. V lost 4 bases to trimming and J lost 1 base; unmatched junction nucleotides: 8. As processed by the authors: Reference gene primer amplification gave estimated nucleated cell counts. Generated by immunoSEQ multiplex PCR, the TCRdb table keeps only in-frame clones and is missing some. That table gives V, J and clone size, and the DNA gave D and trimming. The sample lists 350,000 to 400,000 clones, approximately 89% occurring once.

The chain combines TRBV5-4 with TRBJ2-7, with TRBD1 identical over 7 bases. The TCR originated in a woman aged 25 to 39 who had recovered from COVID-19. Material for sequencing was PBMCs or T cells enriched from blood (not recorded which). CDR3 DNA sequence: TGTGCCAGCAGCACGGACAGGTATACGTCCTACGAGCAGTACTTC. This codes for CASSTDRYTSYEQYF.